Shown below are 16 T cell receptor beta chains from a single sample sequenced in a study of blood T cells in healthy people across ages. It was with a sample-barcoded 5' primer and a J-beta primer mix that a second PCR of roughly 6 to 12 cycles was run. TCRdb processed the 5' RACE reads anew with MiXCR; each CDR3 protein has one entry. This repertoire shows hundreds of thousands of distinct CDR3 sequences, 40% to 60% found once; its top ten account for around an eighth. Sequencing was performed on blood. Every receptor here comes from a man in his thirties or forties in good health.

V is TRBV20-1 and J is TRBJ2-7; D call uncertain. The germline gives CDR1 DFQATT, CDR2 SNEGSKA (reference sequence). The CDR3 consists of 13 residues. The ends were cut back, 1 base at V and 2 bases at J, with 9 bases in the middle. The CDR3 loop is CSARVQETYEQYF. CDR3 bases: TGCAGTGCTAGAGTTCAAGAGACCTACGAGCAGTACTTC.

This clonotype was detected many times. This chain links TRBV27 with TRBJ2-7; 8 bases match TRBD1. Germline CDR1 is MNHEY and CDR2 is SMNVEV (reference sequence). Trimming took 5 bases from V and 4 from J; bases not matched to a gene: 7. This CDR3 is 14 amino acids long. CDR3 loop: CASSTGTGVYEQYF. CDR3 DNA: TGTGCCAGCAGTACCGGGACAGGTGTTTACGAGCAGTACTTC.

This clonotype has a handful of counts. The CDR3 region is CASNGNYEQYF. DNA of the CDR3: TGTGCCAGCAATGGGAATTACGAGCAGTACTTC. The V gene is TRBV6-1, the J gene TRBJ2-5; D ambiguous. With the DNA end fitting TRBJ2-7 better, the J assignment may be wrong. CDR1 and CDR2 from the germline V gene are MNHNS and SASEGT. The CDR3 is 11 amino acids.

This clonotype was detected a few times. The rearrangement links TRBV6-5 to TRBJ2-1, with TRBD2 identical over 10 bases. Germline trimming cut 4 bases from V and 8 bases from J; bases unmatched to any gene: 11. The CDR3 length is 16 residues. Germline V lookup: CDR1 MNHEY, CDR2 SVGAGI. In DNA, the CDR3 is TGTGCCAGCAGTTTCTCCTCGGGACTAGCGCTGGATGAGCAGTTCTTC. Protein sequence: CASSFSSGLALDEQFF.

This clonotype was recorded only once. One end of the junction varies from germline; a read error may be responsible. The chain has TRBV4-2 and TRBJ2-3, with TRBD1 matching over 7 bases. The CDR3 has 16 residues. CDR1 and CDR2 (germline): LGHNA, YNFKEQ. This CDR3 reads CAGSQGGVFSTDTQYF. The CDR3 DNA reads TGTGCCGGCAGCCAAGGGGGCGTTTTCAGCACAGATACGCAGTATTTT.

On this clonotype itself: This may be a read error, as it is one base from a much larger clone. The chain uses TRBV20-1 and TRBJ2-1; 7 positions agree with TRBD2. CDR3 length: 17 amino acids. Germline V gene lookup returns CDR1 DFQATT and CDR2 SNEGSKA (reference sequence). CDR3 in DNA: TGCAGTGCTAGAGACGGGGTGCGGGGAGGGTCCTACAATGGGCAGTTCTTC. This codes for CSARDGVRGGSYNGQFF.

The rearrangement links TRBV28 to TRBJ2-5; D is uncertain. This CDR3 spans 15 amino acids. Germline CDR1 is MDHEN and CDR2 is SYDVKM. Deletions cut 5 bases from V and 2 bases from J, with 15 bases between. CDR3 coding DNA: TGTGCCAGCAGTCCGACTCACGCAGTTCAAGAGACCCAGTACTTC. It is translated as CASSPTHAVQETQYF.

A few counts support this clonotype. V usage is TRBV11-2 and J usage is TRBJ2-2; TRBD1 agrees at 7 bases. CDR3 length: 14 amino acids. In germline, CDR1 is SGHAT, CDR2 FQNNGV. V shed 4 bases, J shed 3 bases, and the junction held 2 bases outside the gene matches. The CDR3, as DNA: TGTGCCAGCAGCTCCGGGACAGACACCGGGGAGCTGTTTTTT. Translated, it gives CASSSGTDTGELFF.

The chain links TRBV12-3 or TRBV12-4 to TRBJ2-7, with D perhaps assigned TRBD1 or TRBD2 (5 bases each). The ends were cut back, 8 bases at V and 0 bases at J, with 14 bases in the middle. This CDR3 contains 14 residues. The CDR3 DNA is TGTGCCAGCCGTTCCGGGACCGACTCCTACGAGCAGTACTTC. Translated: CASRSGTDSYEQYF.

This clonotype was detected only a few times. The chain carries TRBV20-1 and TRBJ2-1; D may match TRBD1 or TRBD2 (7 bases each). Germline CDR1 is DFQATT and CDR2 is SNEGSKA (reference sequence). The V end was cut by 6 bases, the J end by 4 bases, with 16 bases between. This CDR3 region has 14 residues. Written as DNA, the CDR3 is TGCAGTGCAAGCGGGACAGCGTTGTACAATGAGCAGTTCTTC. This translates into CSASGTALYNEQFF.

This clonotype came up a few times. In nucleotides, the CDR3 is TGCAGTGCTCCGAGCGGGGTCTCCTACAATGAGCAGTTCTTC. Translated, it gives CSAPSGVSYNEQFF. V is TRBV20-1 and J is TRBJ2-1; TRBD2 aligns across 7 bases. Looked up from germline, CDR1 is DFQATT and CDR2 is SNEGSKA (reference sequence). Germline trimming cut 5 bases from V and 0 bases from J; bases unmatched to any gene: 4. The CDR3 runs 14 residues.

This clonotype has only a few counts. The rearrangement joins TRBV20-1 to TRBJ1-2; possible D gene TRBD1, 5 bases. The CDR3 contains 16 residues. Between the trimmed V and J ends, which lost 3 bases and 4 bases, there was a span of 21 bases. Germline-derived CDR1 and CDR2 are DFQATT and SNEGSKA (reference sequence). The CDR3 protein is CSASVQGGFLGYGYTF. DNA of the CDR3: TGCAGTGCTAGTGTGCAGGGAGGGTTTCTTGGCTATGGCTACACCTTC.

The CDR3: CASSGQGLLSNQPQHF. The CDR3 bases are TGTGCCAGCTCCGGACAGGGCCTCCTCAGCAATCAGCCCCAGCATTTT. The chain uses TRBV7-9 and TRBJ1-5; 8 nucleotides align to TRBD1. This CDR3 is 16 amino acids long. J gave up 1 base and V 8 bases, and 10 bases lay outside the gene matches. Germline CDR1 SEHNR, CDR2 FQNEAQ (reference sequence).

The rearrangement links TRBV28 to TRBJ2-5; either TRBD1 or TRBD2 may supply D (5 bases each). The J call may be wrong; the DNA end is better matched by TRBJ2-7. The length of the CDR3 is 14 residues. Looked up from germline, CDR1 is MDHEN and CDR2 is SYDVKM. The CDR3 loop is CAIHAGAERYEQYF. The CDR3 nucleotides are TGTGCCATCCACGCCGGGGCGGAGCGGTACGAGCAGTACTTC.

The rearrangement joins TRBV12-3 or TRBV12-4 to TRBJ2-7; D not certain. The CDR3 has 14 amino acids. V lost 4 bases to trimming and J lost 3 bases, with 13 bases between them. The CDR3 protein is CASSSSWALYEQYF. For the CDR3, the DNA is TGTGCCAGCAGTTCTTCCTGGGCCCTCTACGAGCAGTACTTC.

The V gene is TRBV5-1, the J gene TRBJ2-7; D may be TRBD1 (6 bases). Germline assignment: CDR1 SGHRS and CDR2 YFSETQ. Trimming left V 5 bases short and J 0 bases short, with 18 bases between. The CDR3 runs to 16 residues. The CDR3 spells CASSYIGQTFSYEQYF. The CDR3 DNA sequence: TGCGCCAGCAGTTACATAGGACAGACCTTCTCCTACGAGCAGTACTTC.